This T cell receptor beta chain derives from a study of neoadjuvant nivolumab and ipilimumab in lung cancer. Sequencing used immunoSEQ multiplex PCR; TCRdb keeps in-frame clones, though not all of them. The sample has over 25,000 clones, approximately 80% seen once. The material sequenced was peripheral blood, taken before neoadjuvant nivolumab, alone or with ipilimumab. The TCR was taken from an adult with non-small cell lung cancer.

CDR3 nucleotides: TGTGCCAGCAGCGTATCCGCTAGCTCTACCACAGATACGCAGTATTTT. Amino acids: CASSVSASSTTDTQYF. J is TRBJ2-3 and V is TRBV9, with a weak D call TRBD2 (5 bases). The CDR3 sequence is 16 residues long. Germline loops: CDR1 SGDLS, CDR2 YYNGEE. V lost 1 base and J lost 2, with 14 bases in between.